Listed here are 12 T cell receptor beta chains from one sample, sequenced in a study of blood T cell repertoires in COVID-19. Clones were sequenced by immunoSEQ multiplex PCR, and TCRdb holds only the in-frame ones, with some missing. This sample has just over 95,000 clones, with about nine tenths found just once. The sequenced sample was peripheral blood. Every receptor here comes from a man aged 45-65 years with acute or convalescent COVID-19.

V and J are TRBV14 and TRBJ2-1; no reliable D call. V lost 4 bases and J 13 bases, leaving 14 bases between the germline ends. This CDR3 is 12 amino acids long. Germline loops: CDR1 SGHDN, CDR2 FVKESK. The DNA for the CDR3 is TGTGCCAGCAGCCCCGAGAGAACTCGTCAGTTCTTC. Its protein is CASSPERTRQFF. The variable domain in full, with the rest retrieved from reference TRBV14 and TRBJ2-1, is EAGVTQFPSHSVIEKGQTVTLRCDPISGHDNLYWYRRVMGKEIKFLLHFVKESKQDESGMPNNRFLAERTGGTYSTLKVQPAELEDSGVYFCASSPERTRQFFGPGTRLTVL.

The genes are TRBV7-9 and TRBJ2-3, with D maybe TRBD2 (6 bases). The CDR3 is made up of 13 amino acids. Germline V gives CDR1 SEHNR, CDR2 FQNEAQ (reference sequence). The V and J ends lost 5 bases and 2 bases respectively, with 8 bases between them. The CDR3 region is CASSREYTDTQYF. CDR3 bases: TGTGCCAGCAGCCGGGAGTACACAGATACGCAGTATTTT.

The V gene is TRBV11-2, the J gene TRBJ2-7; no firm D call. Germline CDR1 and CDR2: SGHAT and FQNNGV. This CDR3 spans 12 amino acids. V was pared by 5 bases and J by 4 bases, with 9 bases between. CDR3: CASSPPGYEQYF. CDR3 DNA sequence: TGTGCCAGCAGCCCCCCCGGGTACGAGCAGTACTTC.

The chain couples TRBV3-1 (or the pseudogene TRBV3-2) to TRBJ2-1, with a possible D match to TRBD2 (5 bases). Trimming took off 1 base at V and 1 base at J, with 23 bases between the two ends. This CDR3 comprises 20 residues. Germline V gene lookup returns CDR1 LGHDT and CDR2 YNNKEL (reference sequence). CDR3 sequence reads: CASSQVGGAALRKSYNEQFF. The CDR3 nucleotides are TGTGCCAGCAGCCAAGTAGGTGGAGCGGCACTCCGAAAATCCTACAATGAGCAGTTCTTC.

The chain links TRBV5-6 to TRBJ2-1, with TRBD1 matching over 12 bases. Trimming at V came to 4 bases and at J to 6 bases, leaving 5 bases not matched to a gene. The CDR3 extends over 15 amino acids. Germline CDR1 is SGHDT and CDR2 is YYEEEE. The DNA of the CDR3 is TGTGCCAGCAGCCGGGTGGGACAGGGGGCCAATGAGCAGTTCTTC. Translated, it gives CASSRVGQGANEQFF.

There are a few counts of this clone. This chain connects TRBV4-3 to TRBJ2-2; 8 nucleotides match TRBD2. Germline V CDR1 and CDR2: LGHNA, YSLEER. After removal of 3 bases from V and 0 bases from J, the junction contained 9 bases not matched to a gene. CDR3 length equals 18 residues. The CDR3 region has the DNA TGCGCCAGCAGCCAGGAGGCACTAGCGGTTTCGAACACCGGGGAGCTGTTTTTT. Translated, it gives CASSQEALAVSNTGELFF.

The chain uses TRBV7-2 and TRBJ2-5, with 8 positions matching TRBD1. The CDR3 spans 16 residues. V trimming: 4 bases; J trimming: 4 bases; junction bases outside the gene matches: 11. Germline lookup yields CDR1 SGHTA and CDR2 FQGNSA. CDR3 bases: TGTGCCAGCAGCTCCCGAGGTGGACAGGGATTAGAGACCCAGTACTTC. This gives the protein CASSSRGGQGLETQYF.

The table lists this clone with a count of one. The identical CDR3 is also encoded by other nucleotide sequences in the sample. The chain couples TRBV6-5 to TRBJ1-2, with D tentatively TRBD1 (5 bases). Trimming pared 2 bases from V and 4 bases from J, leaving 5 bases between. The CDR3 is 12 amino acids. Per the germline V gene, CDR1 is MNHEY and CDR2 is SVGAGI. The CDR3 here is CASSYRGYGYTF. In DNA form, the CDR3 reads TGTGCCAGCAGTTACAGGGGCTATGGCTACACCTTC.

The chain joins TRBV10-3 to TRBJ1-1; 9 positions agree with TRBD1. CDR1 and CDR2 from the germline V gene are ENHRY and SYGVKD. Germline trimming cut 4 bases from V and 5 bases from J; bases unmatched to any gene: 5. This CDR3 is 14 amino acids long. In DNA, the CDR3 is TGTGCCATCAGTGGGGGACAGGGACGGACTGAAGCTTTCTTT. This encodes CAISGGQGRTEAFF.

This sequence joins TRBV29-1 and TRBJ2-7, with 12 bases identical to TRBD1. There are 15 residues in the CDR3. The junction had 6 bases not matched to a gene; V was cut back by 2 bases and J by 4 bases. CDR1 is SQVTM and CDR2 is ANQGSEA in the germline V gene. CDR3 amino acids: CSVEKGQGASYEQYF. Written as DNA, the CDR3 is TGCAGCGTTGAAAAGGGACAGGGGGCCAGTTACGAGCAGTACTTC.

V and J are TRBV7-2 and TRBJ2-3, with no clear D. Per the germline V gene, CDR1 is SGHTA and CDR2 is FQGNSA. The V end was cut by 5 bases, the J end by 5 bases, with 11 bases between. The CDR3 has 13 residues. The CDR3, as DNA: TGTGCCAGCAGCCTTCCGGTCTTAGATACGCAGTATTTT. Protein: CASSLPVLDTQYF. Looking up the rest from reference TRBV7-2 and TRBJ2-3 gives the full variable domain: GAGVSQSPSNKVTEKGKDVELRCDPISGHTALYWYRQSLGQGLEFLIYFQGNSAPDKSGLPSDRFSAERTGGSVSTLTIQRTQQEDSAVYLCASSLPVLDTQYFGPGTRLTVL.

V usage is TRBV7-2 and J usage is TRBJ2-2; 8 bases agree with TRBD2. V shed 1 base, J shed 4 bases, and the junction held 8 bases outside the gene matches. Per germline, CDR1 SGHTA and CDR2 FQGNSA. The CDR3 is made up of 17 amino acids. The chain's CDR3 is CASSLGKREHSTGELFF. The DNA for the CDR3 is TGTGCCAGCAGCTTAGGTAAGCGGGAGCATTCCACCGGGGAGCTGTTTTTT. Full variable domain (remainder filled in from reference TRBV7-2 and TRBJ2-2): GAGVSQSPSNKVTEKGKDVELRCDPISGHTALYWYRQSLGQGLEFLIYFQGNSAPDKSGLPSDRFSAERTGGSVSTLTIQRTQQEDSAVYLCASSLGKREHSTGELFFGEGSRLTVL.